This note documents a single T cell receptor beta chain sequence. This specimen comes from a study of spatial heterogeneity in lung cancer. Noted time point: sample taken at primary tumor resection. MiXCR, applied by TCRdb to the 5' RACE reads, yields one record per CDR3 protein. The sample holds roughly 80,000 distinct CDR3 sequences; around 7.8% are singletons and the top ten take 6% to 7%. The CDR3 runs to 14 residues. Trimming left V 1 base short and J 6 bases short, with 9 bases between. Sequencing used PBMCs, obtained at surgery. The receptor was isolated from a male donor with early-stage non-small cell lung cancer. This chain joins TRBV12-3 or TRBV12-4 and TRBJ2-2, with D tentatively TRBD2 (5 bases). CDR3 protein: CASSLGVGAGELFF. CDR3 DNA sequence: TGTGCCAGCAGTTTAGGTGTCGGGGCCGGGGAGCTGTTTTTT.